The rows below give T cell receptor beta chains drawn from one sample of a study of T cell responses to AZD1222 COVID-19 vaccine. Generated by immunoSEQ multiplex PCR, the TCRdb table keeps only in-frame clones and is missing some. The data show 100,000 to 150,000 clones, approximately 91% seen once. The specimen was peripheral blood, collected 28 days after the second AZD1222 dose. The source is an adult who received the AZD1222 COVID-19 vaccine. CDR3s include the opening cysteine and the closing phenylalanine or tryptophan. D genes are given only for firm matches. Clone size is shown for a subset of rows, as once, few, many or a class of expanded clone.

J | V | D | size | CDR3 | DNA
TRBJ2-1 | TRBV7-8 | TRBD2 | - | CASSPGTSTYNEQFF | TGTGCCAGCAGCCCAGGGACTAGTACCTACAATGAGCAGTTCTTC
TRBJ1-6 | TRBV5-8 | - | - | CASSPGRPGRNSPLHF | TGTGCCAGCAGCCCAGGGCGGCCAGGGCGGAATTCACCCCTCCACTTT
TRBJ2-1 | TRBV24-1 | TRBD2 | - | CATSAGSGSVHEQFF | TGTGCCACCAGTGCCGGTAGCGGGAGCGTCCATGAGCAGTTCTTC
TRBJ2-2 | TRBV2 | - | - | CASRGDMNTGELFF | TGTGCCAGCAGGGGGGACATGAACACCGGGGAGCTGTTTTTT
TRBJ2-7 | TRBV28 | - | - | CASRWTGLSYEQYF | TGTGCCAGCAGGTGGACAGGACTATCCTACGAGCAGTACTTC
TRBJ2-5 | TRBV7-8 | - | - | CASSLEGAAFQETQYF | TGTGCCAGCAGCTTAGAGGGTGCGGCTTTCCAAGAGACCCAGTACTTC
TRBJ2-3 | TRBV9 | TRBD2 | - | CASSTSGRTDTQYF | TGTGCCAGCAGCACGAGCGGGAGAACAGATACGCAGTATTTT
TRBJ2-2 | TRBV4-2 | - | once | CASSHDRSGTGELFF | TGTGCCAGCAGCCATGACAGGTCAGGAACCGGGGAGCTGTTTTTT
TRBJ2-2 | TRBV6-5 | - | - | CASSTQGFTGELFF | TGTGCCAGCAGTACACAGGGATTCACCGGGGAGCTGTTTTTT
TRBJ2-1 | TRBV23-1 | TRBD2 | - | CASSPIDNGRMWFF | TGCGCCAGCAGTCCAATCGATAACGGGAGGATGTGGTTCTTC
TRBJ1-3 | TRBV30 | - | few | CAWSVPTVTSGNTIYF | TGTGCCTGGAGTGTACCGACAGTTACCTCTGGAAACACCATATATTTT
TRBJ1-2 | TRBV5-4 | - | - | CASSLQGRDYGYTF | TGTGCCAGCAGCTTACAGGGTAGAGACTATGGCTACACCTTC
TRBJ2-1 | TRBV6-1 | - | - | CASSELGSSYNEQFF | TGTGCCAGCAGTGAGTTAGGGAGTAGTTACAATGAGCAGTTCTTC
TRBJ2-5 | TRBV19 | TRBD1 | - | CASQGAETQYF | TGTGCCAGCCAGGGGGCAGAGACCCAGTACTTC
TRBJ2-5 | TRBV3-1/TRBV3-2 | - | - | CASSLYRGGETQYF | TGTGCCAGCAGCCTATACAGGGGGGGGGAGACCCAGTACTTC
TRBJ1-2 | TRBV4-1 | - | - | CASSQGNSYGYTF | TGCGCCAGCAGCCAAGGTAACAGCTATGGCTACACCTTC